The 2 T cell receptor beta chains below come from one sample, sequenced in a study of beta chain features in type 1 diabetes. Study outcomes and limitations: Type 1 diabetes patients showed a moderate but significant shortening of TCRB CDR3s in all four CD4+ subsets.

The whole isolated RNA underwent reverse transcription, so sequencing captured expressed TCRB transcripts. This table comes from immunoSEQ multiplex PCR, and its TCRdb copy is limited to in-frame clones, with some not included. Of around 690,000 clones in the sample, about an eighth were seen once. Antigens for these TCRs are unknown. What was sequenced was naive CD4+ T cells from blood. These receptors all stem from a man younger than 40 with type 1 diabetes.

The chain carries TRBV7-9 and TRBJ1-6; D gene ambiguous. The V gene lost 5 bases and the J gene lost 8 bases, with 16 bases spanning the gap. The CDR3 has 15 amino acids. Germline lookup yields CDR1 SEHNR and CDR2 FQNEAQ (reference sequence). DNA of the CDR3: TGTGCCAGCAGCACCTCCAGACCCGGGCATTCACCCCTCCACTTT. Protein sequence: CASSTSRPGHSPLHF. Complete variable domain (other parts from reference TRBV7-9 and TRBJ1-6): DTGVSQNPRHKITKRGQNVTFRCDPISEHNRLYWYRQTLGQGPEFLTYFQNEAQLEKSRLLSDRFSAERPKGSFSTLEIQRTEQGDSAMYLCASSTSRPGHSPLHFGNGTRLTVT.

The chain carries TRBV10-3 and TRBJ1-6, with D tentatively TRBD1 (6 bases). This CDR3 has 14 amino acids. Germline-derived CDR1 and CDR2 are ENHRY and SYGVKD. V was pared by 4 bases and J by 5 bases, with 9 bases between. The CDR3 nucleotides are TGTGCCATCAGTGGACAGGAAGATAATTCACCCCTCCACTTT. It encodes CAISGQEDNSPLHF.